The present T cell receptor (beta chain) was sequenced within a study of human T cells and chemical hapten exposure. General study results and limits: Unchanged with DPC sensitization were TCRs above 1 in 1000 frequency.

This clonotype was detected many times. What it binds is unknown. TCRdb reprocessed the RACE reads via MiXCR and lists one record per CDR3 protein. Among nearly 350,000 distinct CDR3 sequences, under 8% were seen once, and the ten largest hold less than 10%. Stated time point: patch test 1, 2 weeks after DPC sensitization. Treatment reported: therapeutic diphenylcyclopropenone sensitization with weekly scalp DPC. Trimming stripped 0 bases from V and 9 bases from J, with 18 bases between. The germline CDR1 and CDR2 sequences are LGHDT and YNNKEL (reference sequence). This CDR3 contains 15 residues. This TCR derives from a young woman with alopecia areata. Some clones in this sample may be carry-over from other donors' samples. Material: whole blood, obtained in connection with sensitization to the hapten diphenylcyclopropenone (DPC). J is TRBJ2-7 and V is TRBV3-1; D is undetermined. CDR3 nucleotides: TGTGCCAGCAGCCAAGAACCGAAGGTAGTTTCAAGGCAGTACTTC. Residues: CASSQEPKVVSRQYF.